The rows below give T cell receptor beta chains drawn from one sample of a study of vaccination effects on CD4 cells after COVID-19. The antigens these receptors bind are not known. Sequencing used immunoSEQ multiplex PCR; TCRdb keeps in-frame clones, though not all of them. The sample holds about 79,000 clones, 74% seen once. Sequences were derived from CD4+ T cells from PBMCs cultured with HCoV-229E spike peptides, sampled before COVID-19 vaccination. These receptors all come from a human donor who received a COVID-19 vaccine. Both conserved end residues are part of each CDR3. The D gene is left open where the match is weak. Part of the rows lack a size; the others show once, few, many or a class for expanded clones.

j_call,cdr3_length,clone_size,v_call,d_call,cdr3_aa,cdr3_nt
TRBJ1-4,13,NA,TRBV12-3/TRBV12-4,TRBD1,CASSDRVNEKLFF,TGTGCCAGCTCAGACAGGGTCAATGAAAAACTGTTTTTT
TRBJ1-2,14,NA,TRBV7-9,NA,CASSLVTSNYGYTF,TGTGCCAGCAGCTTAGTTACTTCTAACTATGGCTACACCTTC
TRBJ1-2,13,few,TRBV12-3/TRBV12-4,NA,CASSLGTVYGYTF,TGTGCCAGCAGTTTAGGGACGGTTTATGGCTACACCTTC
TRBJ2-1,15,NA,TRBV5-1,TRBD2,CASSGRLAGGGEQFF,TGCGCCAGCAGCGGCAGACTAGCGGGAGGGGGTGAGCAGTTCTTC
TRBJ1-1,15,NA,TRBV5-1,TRBD1,CASSPTGQDYTEAFF,TGCGCCAGCAGCCCCACCGGACAGGACTACACTGAAGCTTTCTTT
TRBJ2-4,14,NA,TRBV28,NA,CASSIVTYKNIQYF,TGTGCCAGCAGTATAGTGACTTACAAAAACATTCAGTACTTC
TRBJ2-5,13,few,TRBV6-6,TRBD2,CASNRLAGETQYF,TGTGCCAGCAATCGACTAGCGGGAGAGACCCAGTACTTC
TRBJ2-3,14,NA,TRBV9,NA,CASSVREPMDTQYF,TGTGCCAGCAGCGTTCGGGAGCCTATGGATACGCAGTATTTT
TRBJ1-4,13,few,TRBV2,NA,CASGRGRNEKLFF,TGTGCCAGCGGACGTGGGCGGAATGAAAAACTGTTTTTT
TRBJ2-1,14,NA,TRBV7-6,NA,CASSIGGLPNEQFF,TGTGCCAGCAGCATCGGCGGACTCCCTAATGAGCAGTTCTTC
TRBJ2-1,15,NA,TRBV3-1/TRBV3-2,TRBD1,CASSLRDSSYNEQFF,TGTGCCAGCAGCCTCCGGGACAGCTCCTACAATGAGCAGTTCTTC
TRBJ1-5,18,NA,TRBV6-1,NA,CASSEGYVTLDGNQPQHF,TGTGCCAGCAGTGAAGGCTACGTCACTTTAGATGGCAATCAGCCCCAGCATTTT
TRBJ2-3,14,NA,TRBV4-1,NA,CASSQSGRGDTQYF,TGCGCCAGCAGCCAAAGCGGTAGAGGGGATACGCAGTATTTT
TRBJ2-6,14,NA,TRBV12-5,NA,CASGYLLGANVLTF,TGTGCTAGTGGTTACCTCCTTGGGGCCAACGTCCTGACTTTC
TRBJ1-5,16,NA,TRBV28,TRBD1,CASSFVQGFDNQPQHF,TGTGCCAGCAGTTTCGTACAGGGGTTTGACAATCAGCCCCAGCATTTT
TRBJ2-1,16,NA,TRBV7-9,NA,CASISGEGGTYNEQFF,TGTGCCAGCATTTCCGGGGAGGGGGGGACCTACAATGAGCAGTTCTTC
TRBJ1-1,15,NA,TRBV6-5,NA,CASTRDRPKNTEAFF,TGTGCCAGCACTCGTGACCGGCCGAAGAACACTGAAGCTTTCTTT
TRBJ1-1,13,NA,TRBV19,TRBD1,CASSTRQGIEAFF,TGTGCCAGTAGTACCAGACAGGGTATTGAAGCTTTCTTT
TRBJ2-1,12,NA,TRBV20-1,NA,CSASRESNEQFF,TGCAGTGCTAGTCGAGAATCGAATGAGCAGTTCTTC
TRBJ2-6,15,NA,TRBV10-3,NA,CAISDEGRGANVLTF,TGTGCCATCAGTGATGAGGGGCGTGGGGCCAACGTCCTGACTTTC
TRBJ1-2,14,NA,TRBV3-1/TRBV3-2,NA,CASSQRRRADGYTF,TGTGCCAGCAGCCAAAGGCGCAGGGCGGATGGCTACACCTTC
TRBJ2-1,15,NA,TRBV9,NA,CASSVAGGSYNEQFF,TGTGCCAGCAGCGTAGCCGGGGGATCCTACAATGAGCAGTTCTTC
TRBJ2-3,14,NA,TRBV30,NA,CAWGTLGGTDTQYF,TGTGCCTGGGGGACCCTGGGGGGCACAGATACGCAGTATTTT
TRBJ1-2,13,NA,TRBV6-5,NA,CASSLGLSWGYTF,TGTGCCAGCAGTCTCGGACTTTCTTGGGGCTACACCTTC
TRBJ2-2,14,NA,TRBV7-3,NA,CASSPSRNTGELFF,TGTGCCAGCAGCCCAAGTCGGAACACCGGGGAGCTGTTTTTT
TRBJ2-2,14,few,TRBV7-3,NA,CASSRDSNTGELFF,TGTGCCAGCAGCCGGGACTCCAACACCGGGGAGCTGTTTTTT
TRBJ1-1,14,NA,TRBV3-1/TRBV3-2,NA,CASSQHLGNTEAFF,TGTGCCAGCAGCCAACACCTGGGTAACACTGAAGCTTTCTTT
TRBJ2-3,15,NA,TRBV7-2,NA,CASSLAPGTQHTQYF,TGTGCCAGCAGCTTAGCCCCAGGAACACAGCATACGCAGTATTTT
TRBJ1-1,14,NA,TRBV30,TRBD1,CAWGVGQANTEAFF,TGTGCCTGGGGTGTGGGACAGGCGAACACTGAAGCTTTCTTT
TRBJ1-2,11,NA,TRBV20-1,NA,CSARGSHGYTF,TGCAGTGCTAGAGGGTCACATGGCTACACCTTC
TRBJ2-1,14,NA,TRBV28,NA,CASIRDISYNEQFF,TGTGCCAGCATAAGGGACATTAGCTACAATGAGCAGTTCTTC
TRBJ2-1,16,NA,TRBV18,NA,CASSYREIRSYNEQFF,TGTGCCAGCTCATACAGGGAAATAAGGTCCTACAATGAGCAGTTCTTC
TRBJ2-1,13,NA,TRBV14,TRBD1,CASSLRTGHEQFF,TGTGCCAGCAGCCTTAGGACAGGGCATGAGCAGTTCTTC
TRBJ2-3,15,NA,TRBV18,NA,CASSPPLQGKDTQYF,TGTGCCAGCTCACCACCGTTACAGGGTAAAGATACGCAGTATTTT
TRBJ1-4,15,few,TRBV28,NA,CASSMMRATNEKLFF,TGTGCCAGCAGTATGATGAGGGCAACTAATGAAAAACTGTTTTTT
TRBJ1-5,17,NA,TRBV11-2,NA,CASSLDLIRDNNQPQHF,TGTGCCAGCAGCTTAGATCTAATTAGGGATAATAATCAGCCCCAGCATTTT
TRBJ1-2,13,NA,TRBV10-3,TRBD1,CAIFKTGAGGYTF,TGTGCCATCTTCAAGACAGGGGCTGGTGGCTACACCTTC
TRBJ2-3,16,NA,TRBV23-1,NA,CASSQIPSRESDTQYF,TGCGCCAGCAGTCAAATCCCCTCCAGGGAGTCAGATACGCAGTATTTT
TRBJ2-3,15,NA,TRBV24-1,NA,CATSIGQAGGYTQYF,TGTGCCACCAGTATCGGCCAGGCAGGCGGGTATACGCAGTATTTT
TRBJ1-3,14,NA,TRBV24-1,NA,CATSDSRVGNTIYF,TGTGCCACCAGTGATAGTCGGGTTGGGAACACCATATATTTT
TRBJ1-2,12,NA,TRBV12-3/TRBV12-4,NA,CASSTGYYGYTF,TGTGCCAGCAGTACAGGGTACTATGGCTACACCTTC
TRBJ2-4,15,NA,TRBV6-2/TRBV6-3,TRBD2,CASSYSVGGGNIQYF,TGTGCCAGCAGTTACTCCGTCGGGGGGGGAAACATTCAGTACTTC
TRBJ2-2,15,NA,TRBV6-4,NA,CASSDRPLNTGELFF,TGTGCCAGCAGTGACAGGCCTTTAAACACCGGGGAGCTGTTTTTT
TRBJ1-4,12,NA,TRBV28,NA,CASTPTLGQMFF,TGTGCCAGCACTCCCACCCTAGGACAAATGTTTTTT
TRBJ1-1,18,once,TRBV30,TRBD1,CAWSVPSGTGGRTTEAFF,TGTGCCTGGAGTGTACCATCCGGGACAGGGGGTCGGACTACTGAAGCTTTCTTT
TRBJ2-1,15,NA,TRBV28,NA,CASSFLQGSYNEQFF,TGTGCCAGCAGTTTCCTGCAGGGCTCCTACAATGAGCAGTTCTTC
TRBJ2-3,16,NA,TRBV5-6,NA,CASSLAGFNRADTQYF,TGTGCCAGCAGCTTGGCCGGATTCAACAGAGCAGATACGCAGTATTTT
TRBJ2-1,15,once,TRBV4-1,TRBD2,CASSPRTSGGREQFF,TGCGCCAGCAGCCCTCGGACTAGCGGCGGCAGGGAGCAGTTCTTC
TRBJ1-5,18,NA,TRBV24-1,NA,CATCPVGGLQNPNQPQHF,TGTGCCACCTGCCCTGTGGGGGGGCTGCAAAACCCCAATCAGCCCCAGCATTTT
TRBJ2-2,13,NA,TRBV27,NA,CASSLHGTGELFF,TGTGCCAGCAGTTTACACGGGACCGGGGAGCTGTTTTTT
TRBJ2-5,13,NA,TRBV13,TRBD2,CASSRGTRETQYF,TGTGCCAGCAGCCGCGGGACTAGGGAGACCCAGTACTTC